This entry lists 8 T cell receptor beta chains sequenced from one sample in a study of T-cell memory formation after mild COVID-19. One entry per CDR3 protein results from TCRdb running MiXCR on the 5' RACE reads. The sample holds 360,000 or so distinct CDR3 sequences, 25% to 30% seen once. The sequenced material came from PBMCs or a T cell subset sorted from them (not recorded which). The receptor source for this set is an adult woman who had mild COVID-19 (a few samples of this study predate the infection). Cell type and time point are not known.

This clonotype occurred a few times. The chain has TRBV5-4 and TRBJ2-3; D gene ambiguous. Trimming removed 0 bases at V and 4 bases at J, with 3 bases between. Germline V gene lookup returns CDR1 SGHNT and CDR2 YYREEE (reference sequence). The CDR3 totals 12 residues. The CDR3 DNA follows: TGTGCCAGCAGCTTGGTTCCAGATACGCAGTATTTT. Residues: CASSLVPDTQYF.

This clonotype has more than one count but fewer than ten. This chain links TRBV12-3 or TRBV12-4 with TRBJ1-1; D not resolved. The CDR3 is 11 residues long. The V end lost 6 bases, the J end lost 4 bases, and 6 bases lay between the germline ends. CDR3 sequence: CASSTLTEAFF. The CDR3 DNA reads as TGTGCCAGCAGCACCCTCACTGAAGCTTTCTTT.

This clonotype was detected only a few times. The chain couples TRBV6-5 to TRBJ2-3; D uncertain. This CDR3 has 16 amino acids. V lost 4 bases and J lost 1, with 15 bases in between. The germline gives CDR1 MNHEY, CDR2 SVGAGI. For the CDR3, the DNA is TGTGCCAGCAGTTCCGATAACCGCTGGGGCACAGATACGCAGTATTTT. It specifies CASSSDNRWGTDTQYF.

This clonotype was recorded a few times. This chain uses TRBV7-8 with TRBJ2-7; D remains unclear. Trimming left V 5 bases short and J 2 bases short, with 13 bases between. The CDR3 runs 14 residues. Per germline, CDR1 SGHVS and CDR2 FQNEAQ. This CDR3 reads CASSTWEIPYEQYF. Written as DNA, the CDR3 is TGTGCCAGCAGCACATGGGAAATCCCCTACGAGCAGTACTTC.

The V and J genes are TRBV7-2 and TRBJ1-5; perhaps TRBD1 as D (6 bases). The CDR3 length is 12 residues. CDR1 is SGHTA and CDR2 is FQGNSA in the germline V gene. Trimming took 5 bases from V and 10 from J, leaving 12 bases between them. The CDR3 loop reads CASSPQGSPQHF. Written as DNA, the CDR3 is TGTGCCAGCAGCCCACAGGGTAGTCCCCAGCATTTT.

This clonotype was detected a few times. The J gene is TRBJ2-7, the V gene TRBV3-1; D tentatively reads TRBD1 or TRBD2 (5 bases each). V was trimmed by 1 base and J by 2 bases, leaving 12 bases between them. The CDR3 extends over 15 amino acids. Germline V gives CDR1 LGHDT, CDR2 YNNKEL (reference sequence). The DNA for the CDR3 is TGTGCCAGCAGCCAAGGGACGGGGCAAACCTACGAGCAGTACTTC. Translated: CASSQGTGQTYEQYF.

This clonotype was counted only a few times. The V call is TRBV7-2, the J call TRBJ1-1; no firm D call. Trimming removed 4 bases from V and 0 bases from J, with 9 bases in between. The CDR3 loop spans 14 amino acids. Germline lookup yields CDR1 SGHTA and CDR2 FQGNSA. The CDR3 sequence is CASSSQTVNTEAFF. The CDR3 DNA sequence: TGTGCCAGCAGCTCCCAGACGGTGAACACTGAAGCTTTCTTT.

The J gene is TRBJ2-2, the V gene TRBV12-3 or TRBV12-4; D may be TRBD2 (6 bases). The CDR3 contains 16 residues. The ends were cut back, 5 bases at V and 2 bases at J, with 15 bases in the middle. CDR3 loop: CASSRDSLDNTGELFF. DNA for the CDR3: TGTGCCAGCAGTCGGGACTCCCTTGACAACACCGGGGAGCTGTTTTTT.